This T cell receptor (beta chain) was recovered during a study of memory CD8 T cells in hepatitis C reinfection. The time point here: late/post reinfection, 12 to 24 weeks after detection. The sorted cells went straight to TCR sequencing with no prior in vitro expansion. A couple of donors provided sorted CD3+ CD8+ CD45RO- naive CD8 T cells at all three reinfection time points. Germline CDR1 reads MGHRA; CDR2 reads YSYEKL. The CDR3 has 15 amino acids. V lost 4 bases, J lost 1 base, and 6 bases stayed unmatched. Data came from immunoSEQ multiplex PCR; TCRdb stores just in-frame clones and leaves some out. The repertoire holds about 50,000 clones, with approximately 92% as singletons.

The sample taken for sequencing was naive CD8+ T cells sorted from blood. The V gene is TRBV4-1, the J gene TRBJ2-5; 7 bases map to TRBD1. The sequence was obtained from a man aged 18 to 29 with hepatitis C virus infection. Here the CDR3 DNA reads TGCGCCAGCAGCCCACGGACAGGAGGCCAAGAGACCCAGTACTTC. Its translation: CASSPRTGGQETQYF.